This paragraph reports one T cell receptor beta chain. CDR1 and CDR2 from the germline V gene are KGHSH and LQKENI. Trimming took off 1 base at V and 5 bases at J, with 15 bases between the two ends. This CDR3 is 16 amino acids long. This sample stems from a study of T cell responses to AZD1222 COVID-19 vaccine. Sequenced by immunoSEQ multiplex PCR; TCRdb stores in-frame clones only, minus some. The sample comprises 75,000 to 90,000 clones, around 80% of which are singletons, and under 25% rests with the top ten. Specimen: peripheral blood, collected on day 0 of AZD1222 vaccination. The chain links TRBV18 to TRBJ2-1, with D maybe TRBD2 (5 bases). This clonotype was obtained from an adult in good health. CDR3 loop: CASSPLFSIGDNEQFF. For the CDR3, the DNA is TGTGCCAGCTCACCACTTTTCTCCATCGGGGACAATGAGCAGTTCTTC.